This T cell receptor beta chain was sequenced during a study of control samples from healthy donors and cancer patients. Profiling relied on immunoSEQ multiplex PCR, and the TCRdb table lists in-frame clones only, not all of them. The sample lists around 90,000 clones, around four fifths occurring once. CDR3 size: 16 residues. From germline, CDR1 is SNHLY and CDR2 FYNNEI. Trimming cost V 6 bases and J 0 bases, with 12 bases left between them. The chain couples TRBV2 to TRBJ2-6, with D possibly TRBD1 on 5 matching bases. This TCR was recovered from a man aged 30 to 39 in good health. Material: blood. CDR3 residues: CASRQDGSSGANVLTF. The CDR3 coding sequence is TGTGCCAGCAGACAGGACGGAAGCTCTGGGGCCAACGTCCTGACTTTC.